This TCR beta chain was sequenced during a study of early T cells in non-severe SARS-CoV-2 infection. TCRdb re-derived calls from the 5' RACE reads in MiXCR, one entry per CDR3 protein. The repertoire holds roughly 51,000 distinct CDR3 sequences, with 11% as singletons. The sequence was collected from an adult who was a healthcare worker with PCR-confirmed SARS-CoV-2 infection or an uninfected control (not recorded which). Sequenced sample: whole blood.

Here the CDR3 DNA reads TGTGCCAGCAGTGAAATGGCGCGGGATGAGCAGTACTTC. It translates to CASSEMARDEQYF. The chain joins TRBV6-1 to TRBJ2-7; a possible D gene is TRBD2 (6 bases). Between the trimmed V and J ends, which lost 2 bases and 7 bases, there was a span of 12 bases. This CDR3 region has 13 residues. Germline lookup yields CDR1 MNHNS and CDR2 SASEGT.